This TCR beta chain was obtained from a study of cytotoxic CD8 clonotypes in ibrutinib-treated CLL. Overall study results and limits: The public clonotypes identified were infrequent and showed contraction or stability on treatment.

Here immunoSEQ multiplex PCR was the method, and the copy in TCRdb shows in-frame clones only, minus some. Of about 270,000 clones in the sample, roughly 76% are singletons; the top ten hold 5.6%. Details on this clone: Its antigen is currently unknown.

V lost 2 bases to trimming and J lost 4 bases, with 17 bases between them. This CDR3 contains 16 residues. Germline V CDR1 and CDR2: SEHNR, FQNEAQ (reference sequence). The genes are TRBV7-9 and TRBJ2-5; weak D call: TRBD2 (6 bases). The clonotype comes from a human donor with chronic lymphocytic leukemia. Sequencing was performed on PBMCs, taken at disease progression, from a patient treated with ibrutinib. DNA of the CDR3: TGTGCCAGCAGCTTATGGTCGGGGGTTAGACGAGAGACCCAGTACTTC. It is translated as CASSLWSGVRRETQYF.